Below are 5 T cell receptor beta chains sequenced from a single sample in a study of CD8+CD57+ T cells in acquired aplastic anemia. Profiling of TCR beta VDJ combinations and CDR3 sequences used genomic DNA as template. TCRdb independently ran MiXCR on the reads; one entry per CDR3 protein. Of 160,000 or so distinct CDR3 sequences in the sample, around half were seen once. Only patients with CD8+CD57+ cell expansion on flow cytometry were chosen for sequencing. Source material: sorted CD4+, CD8+, or CD8+CD57+ T cells (not recorded which) from PBMCs. The receptors originated from a human donor with aplastic anemia.

The V gene is TRBV28, the J gene TRBJ2-7; 7 nucleotides align to TRBD1. This CDR3 is 13 amino acids long. The trim removed 3 bases at V and 4 bases at J, leaving 3 bases unmatched. Germline-derived CDR1 and CDR2 are MDHEN and SYDVKM. The CDR3 region has the DNA TGTGCCAGCAGTTTTTACAGGGGATACGAGCAGTACTTC. Residues: CASSFYRGYEQYF.

The chain uses TRBV2 and TRBJ2-5; D gene unclear. The CDR3 has 11 residues. Germline CDR1 and CDR2: SNHLY and FYNNEI. V was shortened by 3 bases and J by 4 bases, with 3 bases between the two germline ends. The CDR3 DNA reads TGTGCCAGCAGTGACCGAGAGACCCAGTACTTC. Residues: CASSDRETQYF.

V gene TRBV30 combines with J gene TRBJ2-3; 9 bases fit TRBD1. Unmatched junction bases numbered 8, after V lost 5 bases and J lost 2 bases. Looked up from germline, CDR1 is GTSNPN and CDR2 is SVGIG (reference sequence). CDR3 length equals 15 residues. In DNA form, the CDR3 reads TGTGCCTGGGGGAGACGGACAGGGGCCACAGATACGCAGTATTTT. This sequence encodes CAWGRRTGATDTQYF.

Comment on this clonotype: The junction differs from germline at one of its ends, possibly a read error. V gene TRBV5-1 combines with J gene TRBJ1-6, with D hard to call. The germline CDR1 and CDR2 sequences are SGHRS and YFSETQ. The CDR3 sequence is 16 residues long. The CDR3, as DNA: TGCGCCAGCAGCCCCACTGAGGGAACGAATAATTCACTCCTCCACTTT. It is translated as CASSPTEGTNNSLLHF.

The chain employs TRBV24-1 and TRBJ2-2; 8 bases align to TRBD1. This CDR3 has 16 amino acids. J was trimmed by 3 bases and V by 4 bases; bases with no gene match: 6. Germline-derived CDR1 and CDR2 are KGHDR and SFDVKD. The CDR3 sequence is CATSESTGEDTGELFF. The CDR3 DNA reads as TGTGCCACCAGTGAGTCGACAGGGGAGGACACCGGGGAGCTGTTTTTT.